This TCR beta chain stems from a study of regulatory T cells in long-lasting Graves disease. Overall study: The term persistent Graves' disease signified upward of 5 years on antithyroid drugs with positive TSH receptor antibodies. The study, taken as a whole, reports: TCR diversity was lower in persistent than newly diagnosed Graves' disease.

Libraries of TCR beta came from iRepertoire HTBI primers plus Arm-PCR of CDR3 regions. Using its own MiXCR run on the multiplex PCR reads, TCRdb lists one record per CDR3 protein. The data contain 400,000 to 500,000 distinct CDR3 sequences, 20% to 25% of them seen just once; the ten biggest clones take up 6.5% to 9%. This clonotype was counted only a few times. What it recognizes is unknown. Noted time point: persistent/refractory GD, antithyroid drugs over 5 years with positive TRAb. The authors made the TCR library using RNA they extracted from PBMCs. The collection involved drawing around 8.5 milliliters of peripheral blood into EDTA tubes. The source material was peripheral blood mononuclear cells (PBMCs), sampled when the disease was refractory, from a patient treated with antithyroid drugs. This TCR derives from a female donor with Graves disease.

CDR3 residues: CASSQDSVERDEQYF. The CDR3 DNA follows: TGCGCCAGCAGCCAAGATTCGGTGGAGCGCGACGAGCAGTACTTC. The rearrangement links TRBV4-1 to TRBJ2-7, with no clear D. Germline CDR1 reads MGHRA; CDR2 reads YSYEKL. CDR3 size: 15 residues. Trimming removed 0 bases at V and 5 bases at J, with 14 bases between.